What follows are 29 T cell receptor beta chains derived from one specimen sequenced in a study of OX40 agonist ivuxolimab in advanced cancers. Data came from immunoSEQ multiplex PCR; TCRdb stores just in-frame clones and leaves some out. The sample contains 75,000 to 100,000 clones, over 90% of which appear only once. Sample: CD4+ or CD8+ T cells sorted from blood, taken in a trial of the OX40 agonist ivuxolimab. The receptors shown here come from an adult with an advanced solid tumor such as melanoma, head and neck, liver or kidney cancer.

The chain employs TRBV5-1 and TRBJ1-6; D ambiguous. This CDR3 has 15 residues. Per germline, CDR1 SGHRS and CDR2 YFSETQ. Trimming removed 5 bases at V and 8 bases at J, with 17 bases between. This CDR3 reads CASSFHSARDSPLHF. In nucleotides, the CDR3 is TGCGCCAGCAGTTTTCACTCCGCTCGTGATTCACCCCTCCACTTT.

The J gene is TRBJ2-7, the V gene TRBV28; 7 nucleotides agree with TRBD2. CDR3 length: 14 amino acids. In germline, CDR1 is MDHEN, CDR2 SYDVKM. The junction had 2 bases not matched to a gene; V was cut back by 2 bases and J by 1 base. CDR3 nucleotide sequence: TGTGCCAGCAGTTTACCCGGGGGGTCCTACGAGCAGTACTTC. This gives the protein CASSLPGGSYEQYF. Complete variable domain (other parts from reference TRBV28 and TRBJ2-7): DVKVTQSSRYLVKRTGEKVFLECVQDMDHENMFWYRQDPGLGLRLIYFSYDVKMKEKGDIPEGYSVSREKKERFSLILESASTNQTSMYLCASSLPGGSYEQYFGPGTRLTVT.

The rearrangement links TRBV27 to TRBJ2-5; 11 nucleotides match TRBD2. Losses at the gene ends were 4 bases for V and 4 bases for J; bases not matched to a gene: 17. The CDR3 has 19 residues. Germline CDR1 and CDR2: MNHEY and SMNVEV (reference sequence). The CDR3 sequence is CASSYAGHSGRALGETQYF. CDR3 in DNA: TGTGCCAGCAGTTACGCGGGGCATAGCGGGAGGGCCTTGGGAGAGACCCAGTACTTC.

The V gene is TRBV30, the J gene TRBJ2-6; D is ambiguous. Per the germline V gene, CDR1 is GTSNPN and CDR2 is SVGIG (reference sequence). The CDR3 is 13 amino acids. V gave up 5 bases and J gave up 2 bases, with 7 bases separating them. The CDR3 DNA is TGTGCCTGGGAGAGGACTGGGGCCAACGTCCTGACTTTC. Amino acids: CAWERTGANVLTF.

This chain joins TRBV7-8 and TRBJ2-1, with D tentatively TRBD1 or TRBD2 (5 bases each). CDR1 SGHVS and CDR2 FQNEAQ come from the germline V gene. V shed 3 bases and J shed 3 bases, with 12 bases lying between them. The CDR3 contains 15 residues. The CDR3 DNA follows: TGTGCCAGCAGCTTGGCTGGGACGTTCTACAATGAGCAGTTCTTC. As protein: CASSLAGTFYNEQFF.

The chain employs TRBV28 and TRBJ2-7; D call uncertain. The V gene lost 0 bases and the J gene lost 2 bases, with 8 bases spanning the gap. The germline gives CDR1 MDHEN, CDR2 SYDVKM. The CDR3 extends over 14 amino acids. The DNA of the CDR3 is TGTGCCAGCAGTTTATGGGACGGACCCTACGAGCAGTACTTC. Its translation: CASSLWDGPYEQYF. Full variable domain (rest looked up from reference TRBV28 and TRBJ2-7): DVKVTQSSRYLVKRTGEKVFLECVQDMDHENMFWYRQDPGLGLRLIYFSYDVKMKEKGDIPEGYSVSREKKERFSLILESASTNQTSMYLCASSLWDGPYEQYFGPGTRLTVT.

Of note for this clone: Its ends do not fully match the called genes, so a read error is possible. The chain couples TRBV10-3 to TRBJ1-3, with D hard to call. The CDR3 has 13 residues. Per germline, CDR1 ENHRY and CDR2 SYGVKD. The CDR3 loop is CAISERLEFGPDF. DNA of the CDR3: TGTGCCATCAGTGAGAGGCTAGAATTCGGGCCAGATTTT.

The chain employs TRBV27 and TRBJ2-5; 8 bases line up with TRBD2. The germline CDR1 and CDR2 sequences are MNHEY and SMNVEV (reference sequence). This CDR3 region has 14 residues. The V and J ends lost 5 bases and 1 base, in that order; junction bases with no gene match: 3. In nucleotides, the CDR3 is TGTGCCAGCAGTCCTGCGGGGGGCCAAGAGACCCAGTACTTC. Translating gives CASSPAGGQETQYF.

CDR3 region: CASSFPSSEQFF. The CDR3 region has the DNA TGTGCCAGCAGCTTTCCTTCTAGTGAGCAGTTCTTC. The chain uses TRBV7-9 and TRBJ2-1; D unclear. Trimming took 3 bases from V and 9 from J, leaving 9 bases between them. CDR3 length: 12 amino acids. The germline CDR1 and CDR2 sequences are SEHNR and FQNEAQ (reference sequence).

The chain joins TRBV5-6 to TRBJ2-3, with 11 bases fitting TRBD1. This CDR3 region has 15 residues. In germline, CDR1 is SGHDT, CDR2 YYEEEE. The ends lost 5 bases at V and 4 bases at J; junction bases unmatched: 6. CDR3 nucleotide sequence: TGTGCCAGCAGTGACCGGACAGGGGGCGCAGATACGCAGTATTTT. It yields the protein CASSDRTGGADTQYF.

The CDR3 region is CASSVDQTPRGAQYF. DNA of the CDR3: TGTGCCAGCAGCGTAGACCAGACACCCAGGGGGGCCCAGTACTTC. The chain couples TRBV9 to TRBJ2-5, with a possible D match to TRBD1 (7 bases). This CDR3 spans 15 amino acids. V lost 0 bases and J lost 9, with 18 bases in between. The germline V gene has CDR1 SGDLS and CDR2 YYNGEE.

This chain joins TRBV9 and TRBJ2-6; 8 bases fit TRBD2. This CDR3 is built from 18 residues. Germline V gene lookup returns CDR1 SGDLS and CDR2 YYNGEE. V lost 0 bases, J lost 0 bases, and 5 bases stayed unmatched. CDR3 protein: CASSVGGGYYSGANVLTF. The CDR3 DNA sequence: TGTGCCAGCAGCGTAGGCGGGGGGTATTACTCTGGGGCCAACGTCCTGACTTTC.

V usage is TRBV6-5 and J usage is TRBJ1-1; D is undetermined. From germline, CDR1 is MNHEY and CDR2 SVGAGI. V lost 2 bases, J lost 1 base, and 11 bases lay in between. The CDR3 consists of 15 residues. The DNA for the CDR3 is TGTGCCAGCAGTTACGGTCCCGGGCGGAACACTGAAGCTTTCTTT. Translating gives CASSYGPGRNTEAFF.

The chain joins TRBV19 to TRBJ1-5; TRBD1 is a possible D gene (6 bases). Trimming removed 10 bases from V and 3 bases from J, with 10 bases in between. Per the germline V gene, CDR1 is LNHDA and CDR2 is SQIVND (reference sequence). This CDR3 is built from 12 residues. For the CDR3, the DNA is TGTGCCACACAGGGAAACAATCAGCCCCAGCATTTT. Protein: CATQGNNQPQHF.

The chain joins TRBV19 to TRBJ2-1; 7 bases map to TRBD1. The CDR3 is 16 amino acids. Germline V CDR1 and CDR2: LNHDA, SQIVND (reference sequence). The junction had 12 bases not matched to a gene; V was cut back by 9 bases and J by 1 base. CDR3 bases: TGTGCCAGCCGGGACAGTTACTCTAAGTCCTACAATGAGCAGTTCTTC. This translates into CASRDSYSKSYNEQFF.

The chain has TRBV6-6 and TRBJ1-1; 9 bases line up with TRBD1. The CDR3 loop spans 15 amino acids. In germline, CDR1 is MNHNY, CDR2 SVGAGI (reference sequence). The V segment lost 0 bases and the J segment 6 bases; nucleotides outside the gene matches: 5. CDR3 coding DNA: TGTGCCAGCAGTTACTCTGGGACAGGGACGGCTGAAGCTTTCTTT. It specifies CASSYSGTGTAEAFF.

The sample holds one count of this clone. At one end, the junction sequence differs from germline, possibly due to a read error. The rearrangement uses TRBV19 and TRBJ2-3; D possibly uses TRBD1 or TRBD2 (5 bases each). The germline CDR1 and CDR2 sequences are LNHDA and SQIVND (reference sequence). The CDR3 covers 16 residues. CDR3 nucleotide sequence: TGTGCCAGTAGTATTCAACCGGGGCTCAGCACGGATACGCAGTATTTT. Protein product: CASSIQPGLSTDTQYF.

This chain connects TRBV5-6 to TRBJ2-1; D is ambiguous. V was trimmed by 6 bases and J by 4 bases, leaving 5 bases between them. CDR3 length: 11 residues. The V gene's germline CDR1 is SGHDT and CDR2 YYEEEE. CDR3 sequence: CASTRYNEQFF. The CDR3 DNA reads TGTGCCAGCACCAGGTACAATGAGCAGTTCTTC.

V and J are TRBV4-1 and TRBJ2-7; 15 positions agree with TRBD2. CDR1 and CDR2 (germline): MGHRA, YSYEKL. The CDR3 consists of 16 residues. V was clipped by 1 base and J by 5 bases; unmatched bases: 3. CDR3 DNA: TGCGCCAGCAGCCAAGCGGGACTAGCGGGAGGAGACGAGCAGTACTTC. This translates into CASSQAGLAGGDEQYF.

V and J are TRBV7-2 and TRBJ2-7, with 8 bases matching TRBD1. The trim removed 2 bases at V and 5 bases at J, leaving 5 bases unmatched. CDR1 and CDR2 from the germline V gene are SGHTA and FQGNSA. The CDR3 contains 14 residues. CDR3 DNA: TGTGCCAGCAGCTTATTCAGGGGGCGGAACGAGCAGTACTTC. Protein: CASSLFRGRNEQYF.

J is TRBJ2-3 and V is TRBV29-1; the D gene is possibly TRBD2 (5 bases). V lost 3 bases to trimming and J lost 3 bases, with 7 bases between them. Per the germline V gene, CDR1 is SQVTM and CDR2 is ANQGSEA. The CDR3 is made up of 12 amino acids. The CDR3 nucleotides read TGCAGCGTTGACCTAGCTACAGATACGCAGTATTTT. It yields the protein CSVDLATDTQYF.

This clone has a handful of counts. This chain links TRBV4-2 with TRBJ2-7, with 9 nucleotides matching TRBD2. Losses at the gene ends were 4 bases for V and 7 bases for J; bases not matched to a gene: 11. CDR3 length equals 15 residues. Germline CDR1 and CDR2: LGHNA and YNFKEQ. CDR3 in DNA: TGTGCCAGCAGCCCTGGGACTAGCTATGATGGGGAGCAGTACTTC. It encodes CASSPGTSYDGEQYF.

The chain couples TRBV28 to TRBJ1-2; 7 bases agree with TRBD1. The CDR3 is 14 amino acids. With V trimmed by 4 bases and J by 4 bases, 6 bases remained unmatched. The germline gives CDR1 MDHEN, CDR2 SYDVKM. CDR3 sequence: CASSSRGQFYGYTF. The CDR3 DNA reads as TGTGCCAGCAGTTCCCGGGGACAGTTCTATGGCTACACCTTC.

The chain is built from TRBV28 and TRBJ1-5; D perhaps matches TRBD1 (6 bases). Per the germline V gene, CDR1 is MDHEN and CDR2 is SYDVKM. The CDR3 extends over 16 amino acids. Trimming left V 6 bases short and J 4 bases short, with 19 bases between. The CDR3 nucleotides are TGTGCCAGCAGGGGAGGGGGTTTGGGGGCTAATCAGCCCCAGCATTTT. Amino acid sequence: CASRGGGLGANQPQHF.

This chain joins TRBV6-5 and TRBJ2-1, with D maybe TRBD2 (5 bases). CDR3 length: 13 residues. Germline V lookup: CDR1 MNHEY, CDR2 SVGAGI. V was shortened by 6 bases and J by 2 bases, with 8 bases between the two germline ends. The CDR3 protein is CASRPGTYNEQFF. For the CDR3, the DNA is TGTGCCAGCAGACCCGGGACCTACAATGAGCAGTTCTTC.

The chain uses TRBV28 and TRBJ1-1; 10 bases agree with TRBD1. The germline V gene encodes CDR1 MDHEN and CDR2 SYDVKM. CDR3 length: 14 amino acids. The V and J ends lost 5 bases and 11 bases, in that order; junction bases with no gene match: 11. The CDR3 protein is CASSHPGQGLVAFF. CDR3 coding DNA: TGTGCCAGCAGTCACCCGGGACAGGGGTTAGTGGCTTTCTTT.

The chain couples TRBV5-1 to TRBJ2-1; D is unresolved. Germline-derived CDR1 and CDR2 are SGHRS and YFSETQ. The CDR3 is 16 residues long. Trimming cost V 0 bases and J 7 bases, with 17 bases left between them. The DNA for the CDR3 is TGCGCCAGCAGCTTGGCCATTGGCCAAGGGTGGAATGAGCAGTTCTTC. This codes for CASSLAIGQGWNEQFF.

The gene calls are TRBV7-9 and TRBJ1-2; possibly TRBD1 for D (6 bases). The CDR3 covers 12 residues. V was trimmed by 1 base and J by 7 bases, leaving 7 bases between them. CDR1 and CDR2 from the germline V gene are SEHNR and FQNEAQ (reference sequence). The CDR3 protein is CASSLVGGGYTF. The CDR3 coding sequence is TGTGCCAGCAGCTTAGTAGGGGGTGGCTACACCTTC. Filled out from reference TRBV7-9 and TRBJ1-2, the complete variable domain reads DTGVSQNPRHKITKRGQNVTFRCDPISEHNRLYWYRQTLGQGPEFLTYFQNEAQLEKSRLLSDRFSAERPKGSFSTLEIQRTEQGDSAMYLCASSLVGGGYTFGSGTRLTVV.

This clone was observed a handful of times. The CDR3 spells CASKLGNQPQHF. In DNA form, the CDR3 reads TGTGCCAGTAAGTTGGGAAATCAGCCCCAGCATTTT. The rearrangement links TRBV19 to TRBJ1-5; D gene uncertain. V was pared by 7 bases and J by 4 bases, with 8 bases between. Germline CDR1 LNHDA, CDR2 SQIVND (reference sequence). The CDR3 loop spans 12 amino acids.